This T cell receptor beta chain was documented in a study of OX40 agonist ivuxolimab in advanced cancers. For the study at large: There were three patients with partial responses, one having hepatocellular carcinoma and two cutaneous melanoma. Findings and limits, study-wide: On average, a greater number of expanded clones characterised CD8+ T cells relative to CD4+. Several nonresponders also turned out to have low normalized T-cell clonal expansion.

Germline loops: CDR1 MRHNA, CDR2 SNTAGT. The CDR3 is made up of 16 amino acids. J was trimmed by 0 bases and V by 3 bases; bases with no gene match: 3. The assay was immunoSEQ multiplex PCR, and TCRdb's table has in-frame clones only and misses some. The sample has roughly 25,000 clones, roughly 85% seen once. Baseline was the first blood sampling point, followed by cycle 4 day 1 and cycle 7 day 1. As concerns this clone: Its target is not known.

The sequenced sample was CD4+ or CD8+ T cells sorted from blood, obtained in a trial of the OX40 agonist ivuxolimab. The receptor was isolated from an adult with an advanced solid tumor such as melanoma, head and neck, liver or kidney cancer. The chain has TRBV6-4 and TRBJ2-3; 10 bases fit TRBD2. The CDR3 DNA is TGTGCCAGCAGTGAGATAGCGGGGGGTAGCACAGATACGCAGTATTTT. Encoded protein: CASSEIAGGSTDTQYF.